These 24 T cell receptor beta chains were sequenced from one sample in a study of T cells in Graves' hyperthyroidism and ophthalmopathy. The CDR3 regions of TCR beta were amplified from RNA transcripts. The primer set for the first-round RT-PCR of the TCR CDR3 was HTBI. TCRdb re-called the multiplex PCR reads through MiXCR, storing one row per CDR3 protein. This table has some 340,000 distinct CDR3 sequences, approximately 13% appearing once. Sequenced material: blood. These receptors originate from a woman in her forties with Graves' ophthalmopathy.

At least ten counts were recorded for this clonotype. CDR3 sequence reads: CASRYRGQGLHQPQHF. CDR3 nucleotide sequence: TGTGCCAGCAGGTATCGGGGACAGGGCCTCCATCAGCCCCAGCATTTT. This chain uses TRBV28 with TRBJ1-5, with TRBD1 matching 9 bases. This CDR3 spans 16 amino acids. Germline V CDR1 and CDR2: MDHEN, SYDVKM. Trimming removed 6 bases from V and 5 bases from J; junction bases left unmatched: 11.

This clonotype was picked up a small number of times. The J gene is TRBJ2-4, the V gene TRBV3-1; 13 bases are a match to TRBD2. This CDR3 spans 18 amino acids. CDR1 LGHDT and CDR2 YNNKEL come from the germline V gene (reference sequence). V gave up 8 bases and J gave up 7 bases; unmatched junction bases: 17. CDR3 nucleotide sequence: TGTGCCAGCTCCCCCCGTCCCACTAGCGGGGGGGCCCGGAACATTCAGTACTTC. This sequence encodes CASSPRPTSGGARNIQYF.

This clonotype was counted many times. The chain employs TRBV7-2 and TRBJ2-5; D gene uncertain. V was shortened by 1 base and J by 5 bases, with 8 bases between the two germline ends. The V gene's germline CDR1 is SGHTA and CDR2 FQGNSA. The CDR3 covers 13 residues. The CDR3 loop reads CASSLGYSETQYF. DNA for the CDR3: TGTGCCAGCAGCTTAGGCTACTCCGAGACCCAGTACTTC.

In DNA, the CDR3 is TGCAGTGCCCAACTGGGGGCGCGCTATGGCTACACCTTC. As protein: CSAQLGARYGYTF. This rearrangement joins TRBV20-1 to TRBJ1-2; perhaps TRBD1 as D (6 bases). CDR1 DFQATT and CDR2 SNEGSKA come from the germline V gene (reference sequence). The CDR3 spans 13 residues. V dropped 6 bases and J dropped 4 bases, with 15 bases sitting between them.

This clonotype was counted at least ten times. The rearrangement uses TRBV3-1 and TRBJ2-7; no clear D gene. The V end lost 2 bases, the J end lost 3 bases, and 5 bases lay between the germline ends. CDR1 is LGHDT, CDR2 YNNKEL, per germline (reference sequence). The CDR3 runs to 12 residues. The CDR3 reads CASSQTVYEQYF. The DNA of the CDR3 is TGTGCCAGCAGCCAAACGGTCTACGAGCAGTACTTC.

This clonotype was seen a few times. The CDR3: CASTHRAPYGYTF. For the CDR3, the DNA is TGTGCCTCGACCCACCGGGCCCCCTATGGCTACACCTTC. The chain employs TRBV30 and TRBJ1-2; D gene ambiguous. Trimming removed 7 bases at V and 4 bases at J, with 16 bases between. Germline V gene lookup returns CDR1 GTSNPN and CDR2 SVGIG (reference sequence). This CDR3 spans 13 amino acids.

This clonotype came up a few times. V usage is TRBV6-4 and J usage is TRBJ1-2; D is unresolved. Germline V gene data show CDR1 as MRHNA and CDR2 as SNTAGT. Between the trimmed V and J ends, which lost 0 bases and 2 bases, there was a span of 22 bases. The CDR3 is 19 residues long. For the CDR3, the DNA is TGTGCCAGCAGTGACTCGTGGAGGGTCCCTGGCCCCCCGAACTATGGCTACACCTTC. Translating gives CASSDSWRVPGPPNYGYTF.

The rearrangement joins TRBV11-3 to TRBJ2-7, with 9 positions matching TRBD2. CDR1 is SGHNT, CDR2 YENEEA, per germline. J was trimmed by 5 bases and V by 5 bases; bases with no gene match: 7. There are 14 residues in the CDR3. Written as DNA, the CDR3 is TGTGCCAGCAGCCCCCCTAGCGGGGTAAACGAGCAGTACTTC. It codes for CASSPPSGVNEQYF.

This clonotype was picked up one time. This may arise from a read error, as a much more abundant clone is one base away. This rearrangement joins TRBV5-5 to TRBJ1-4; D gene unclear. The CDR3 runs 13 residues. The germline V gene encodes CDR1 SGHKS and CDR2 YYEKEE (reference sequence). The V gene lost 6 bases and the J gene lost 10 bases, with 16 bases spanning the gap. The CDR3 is CASMLATDGKLFF. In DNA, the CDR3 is TGTGCCAGCATGCTCGCAACGGACGGAAAACTGTTTTTT.

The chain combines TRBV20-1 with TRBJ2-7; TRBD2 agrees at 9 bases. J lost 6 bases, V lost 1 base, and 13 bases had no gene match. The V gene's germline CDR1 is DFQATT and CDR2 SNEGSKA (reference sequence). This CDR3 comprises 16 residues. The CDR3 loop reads CSARGRTTGTSSEQYF. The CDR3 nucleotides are TGCAGTGCTAGAGGAAGAACTACCGGGACTAGCTCCGAGCAGTACTTC.

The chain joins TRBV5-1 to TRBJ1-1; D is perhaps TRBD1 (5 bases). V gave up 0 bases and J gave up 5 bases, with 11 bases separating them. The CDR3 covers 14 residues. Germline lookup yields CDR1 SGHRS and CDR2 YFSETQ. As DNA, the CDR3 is TGCGCCAGCAGCTTGGCTGCAGGGTTGACTGAAGCTTTCTTT. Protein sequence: CASSLAAGLTEAFF. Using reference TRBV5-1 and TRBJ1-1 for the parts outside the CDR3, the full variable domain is KAGVTQTPRYLIKTRGQQVTLSCSPISGHRSVSWYQQTPGQGLQFLFEYFSETQRNKGNFPGRFSGRQFSNSRSEMNVSTLELGDSALYLCASSLAAGLTEAFFGQGTRLTVV.

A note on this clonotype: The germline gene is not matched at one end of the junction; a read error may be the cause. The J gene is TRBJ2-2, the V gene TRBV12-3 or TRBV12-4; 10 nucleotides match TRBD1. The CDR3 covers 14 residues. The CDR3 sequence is CASRQGARTGERFF. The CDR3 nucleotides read TGTGCCAGCCGACAGGGGGCGAGGACCGGGGAGCGGTTTTTT.

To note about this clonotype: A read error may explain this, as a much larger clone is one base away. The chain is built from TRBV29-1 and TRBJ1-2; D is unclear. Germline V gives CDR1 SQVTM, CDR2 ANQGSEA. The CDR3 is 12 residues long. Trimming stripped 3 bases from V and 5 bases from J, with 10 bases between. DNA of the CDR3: TGCAGCGTTGACGCGGCCCTTTATGGCTACACCTTC. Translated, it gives CSVDAALYGYTF.

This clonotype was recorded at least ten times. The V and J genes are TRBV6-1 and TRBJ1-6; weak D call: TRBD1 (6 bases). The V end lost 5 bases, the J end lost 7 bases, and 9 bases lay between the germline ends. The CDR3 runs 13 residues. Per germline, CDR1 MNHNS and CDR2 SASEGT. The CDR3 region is CASSQTGNSPLHF. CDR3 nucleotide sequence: TGTGCCAGCAGTCAAACAGGGAATTCACCCCTCCACTTT.

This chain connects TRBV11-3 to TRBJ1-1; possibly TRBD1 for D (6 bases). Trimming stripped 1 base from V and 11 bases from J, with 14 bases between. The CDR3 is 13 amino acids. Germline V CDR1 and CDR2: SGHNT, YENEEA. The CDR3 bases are TGTGCCAGCAGCTTAGTGTTGGACAGCTCTGCTTTCTTT. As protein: CASSLVLDSSAFF.

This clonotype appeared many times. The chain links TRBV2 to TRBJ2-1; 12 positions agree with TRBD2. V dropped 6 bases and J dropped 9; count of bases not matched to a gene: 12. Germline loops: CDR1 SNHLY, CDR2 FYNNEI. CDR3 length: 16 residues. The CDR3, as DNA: TGTGCCAGCAGGGCGACCTTGACTAGCGGGAGTGGTGAGCAGTTCTTC. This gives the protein CASRATLTSGSGEQFF.

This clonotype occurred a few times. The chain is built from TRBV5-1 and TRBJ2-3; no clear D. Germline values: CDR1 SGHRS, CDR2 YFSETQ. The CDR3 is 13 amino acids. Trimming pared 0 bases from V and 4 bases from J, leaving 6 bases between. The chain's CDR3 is CASSLGISDTQYF. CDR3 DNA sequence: TGCGCCAGCAGCTTGGGGATTTCAGATACGCAGTATTTT.

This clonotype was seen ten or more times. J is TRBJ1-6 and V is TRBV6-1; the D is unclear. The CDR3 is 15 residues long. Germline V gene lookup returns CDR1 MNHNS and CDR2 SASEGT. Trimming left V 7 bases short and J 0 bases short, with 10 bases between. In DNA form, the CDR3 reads TGTGCCAGCAAGAAACGGAGCTCCTATAATTCACCCCTCCACTTT. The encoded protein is CASKKRSSYNSPLHF.

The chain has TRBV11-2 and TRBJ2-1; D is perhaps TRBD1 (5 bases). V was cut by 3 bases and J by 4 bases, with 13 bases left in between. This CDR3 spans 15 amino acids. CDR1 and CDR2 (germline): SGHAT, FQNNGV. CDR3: CASSFLVGLYNEQFF. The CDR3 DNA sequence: TGTGCCAGCAGCTTTTTAGTGGGGCTATACAATGAGCAGTTCTTC.

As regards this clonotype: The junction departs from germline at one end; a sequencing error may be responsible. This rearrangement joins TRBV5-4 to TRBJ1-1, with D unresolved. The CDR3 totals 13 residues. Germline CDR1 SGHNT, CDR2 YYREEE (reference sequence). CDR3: CASSLSTNAEAFF. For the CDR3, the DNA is TGTGCCAGCAGCTTGAGCACGAACGCTGAAGCTTTCTTT.

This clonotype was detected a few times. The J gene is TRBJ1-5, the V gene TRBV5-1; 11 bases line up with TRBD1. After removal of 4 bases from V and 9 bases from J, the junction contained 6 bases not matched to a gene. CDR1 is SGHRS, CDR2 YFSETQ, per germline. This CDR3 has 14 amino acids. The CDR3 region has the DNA TGCGCCAGCAGCCCGGACAGGGGGCTGGGGCCCCAGCATTTT. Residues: CASSPDRGLGPQHF.

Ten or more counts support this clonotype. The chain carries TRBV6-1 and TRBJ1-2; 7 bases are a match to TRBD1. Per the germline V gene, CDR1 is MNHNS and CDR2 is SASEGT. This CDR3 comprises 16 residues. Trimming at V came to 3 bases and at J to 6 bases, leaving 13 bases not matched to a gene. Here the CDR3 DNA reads TGTGCCAGCAGTGAGATTCGTCCAGGGGGTGGTCATGGCTACACCTTC. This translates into CASSEIRPGGGHGYTF.

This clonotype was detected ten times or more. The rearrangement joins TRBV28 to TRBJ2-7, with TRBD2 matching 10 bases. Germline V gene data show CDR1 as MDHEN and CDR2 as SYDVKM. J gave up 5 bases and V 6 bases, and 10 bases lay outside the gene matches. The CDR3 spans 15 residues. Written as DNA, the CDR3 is TGTGCCAGCAGCCCGGCAGCGGGAGGGCCCCACGAGCAGTACTTC. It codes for CASSPAAGGPHEQYF.

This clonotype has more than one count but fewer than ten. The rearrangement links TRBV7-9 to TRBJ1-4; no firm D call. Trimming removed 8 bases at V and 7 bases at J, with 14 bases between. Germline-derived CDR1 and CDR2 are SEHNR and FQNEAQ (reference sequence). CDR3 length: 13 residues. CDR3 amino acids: CASRPTNGEKLFF. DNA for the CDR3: TGTGCCAGCCGCCCAACAAATGGTGAAAAACTGTTTTTT.